These T cell receptor beta chains were read from a single sample in a study of blood T cell repertoires in COVID-19. Method: immunoSEQ multiplex PCR; TCRdb's copy keeps in-frame clones and lacks some. The sample has approximately 170,000 clones; roughly 80% are singletons. Sequencing input: peripheral blood. These receptors were taken from a woman in her 70s with COVID-19, enrolled during active disease. Both conserved end residues are trimmed from each CDR3.

v_call | cdr3_length | cdr3_aa
TRBV6-5 | 9 | ASIQANIQY
TRBV19 | 13 | ASSDTGAWSQPQH
TRBV24-1 | 14 | ATSDTHSGRFNEQF
TRBV7-2 | 12 | ASSLTGGNQPQH
TRBV29-1 | 9 | SVQTGYGYT
TRBV12-3/TRBV12-4 | 11 | ASRVAGAGELF
TRBV6-6 | 12 | ASSPTSRQETQY
TRBV6-6 | 13 | ASRPQGATNEKLF
TRBV5-6 | 12 | ASRRGGDNYGYT
TRBV7-2 | 13 | ASSASTGGTGEQY
TRBV7-9 | 13 | ASSSLEVGVDTQY
TRBV7-2 | 11 | ASSPPGGTGYT
TRBV5-1 | 13 | ASSTQGAGTDTQY
TRBV6-5 | 9 | ASSQLTEAF